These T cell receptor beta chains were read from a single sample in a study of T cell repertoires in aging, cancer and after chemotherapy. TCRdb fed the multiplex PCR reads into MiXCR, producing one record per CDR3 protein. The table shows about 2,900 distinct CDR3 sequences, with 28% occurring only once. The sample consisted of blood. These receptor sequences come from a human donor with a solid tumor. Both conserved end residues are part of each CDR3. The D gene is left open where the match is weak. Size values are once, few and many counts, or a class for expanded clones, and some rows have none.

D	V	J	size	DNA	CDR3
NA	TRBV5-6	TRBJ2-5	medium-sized	TGTGCCAGCAGCCTTAGACAGGGGAGGGCAGAGACCCAGTACTTC	CASSLRQGRAETQYF
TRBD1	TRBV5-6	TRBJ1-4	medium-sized	TGTGCCAGCAGCTTGAGGTTAATAGGGGGCAATGAAAAACTGTTTTTT	CASSLRLIGGNEKLFF
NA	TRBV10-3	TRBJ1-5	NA	TGTGCCATCAGGGGGGATGGGGGCAATCAGCCCCAGCATTTT	CAIRGDGGNQPQHF
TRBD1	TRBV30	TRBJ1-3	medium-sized	TGTGCCTGGACGGGACAGGGAAACACCATATATTTT	CAWTGQGNTIYF
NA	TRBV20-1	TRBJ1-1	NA	TGCAGTGCTAGAGATCGGGGGGGAGCTTTCTTT	CSARDRGGAFF
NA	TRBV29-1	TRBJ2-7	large	TGCAGCGTTGAAGGGGGGCAGAGAAGCTCCTACGAGCAGTACTTC	CSVEGGQRSSYEQYF
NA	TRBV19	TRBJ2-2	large	TGTGCCAGTAGTAGCCGACGAGGGAACACCGGGGAGCTGTTTTTT	CASSSRRGNTGELFF
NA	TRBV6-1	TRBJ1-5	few	TGTGCCAGCAGTCCGACAGGTTTTAGCAATCAGCCCCAGCATTTT	CASSPTGFSNQPQHF
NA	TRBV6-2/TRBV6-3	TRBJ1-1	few	TGTGCCAGCAGTTACTCCTTCACTGAAGCTTTCTTT	CASSYSFTEAFF
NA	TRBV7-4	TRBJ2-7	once	TGTGCCAGCAGCTTAGCCCCGACAAACTCCTACGAGCAGTACTTC	CASSLAPTNSYEQYF
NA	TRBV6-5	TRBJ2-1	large	TGTGCCAGCAGTGCCTTTGCTTCAAATGAGCAGTTCTTC	CASSAFASNEQFF
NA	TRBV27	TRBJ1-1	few	TGTGCCAGCAGTTTATTGGGGGGGGGTTTGAACACTGAAGCTTTCTTT	CASSLLGGGLNTEAFF
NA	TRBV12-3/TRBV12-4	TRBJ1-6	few	TGTGCCAGCAGTTTAATAGCGGCCCATTGGGGTTCACCCCTCCACTTT	CASSLIAAHWGSPLHF
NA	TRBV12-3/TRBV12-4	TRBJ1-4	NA	TGTGCCAGCAGTCTACAGTTTGGAGAAAAACTGTTTTTT	CASSLQFGEKLFF
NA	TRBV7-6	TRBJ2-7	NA	TGTGCCAGCAGCTTAAGGGCATCCTCCTACGAGCAGTACTTC	CASSLRASSYEQYF
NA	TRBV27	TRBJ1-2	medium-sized	TGTGCCAGCAGACGGGCTAACTATGGCTACACCTTC	CASRRANYGYTF
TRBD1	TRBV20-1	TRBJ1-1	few	TGCAGTGCAAAGACAGGGGAGGTCACTGAAGCTTTCTTT	CSAKTGEVTEAFF
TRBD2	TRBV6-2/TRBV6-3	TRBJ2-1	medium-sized	TGTGCCAGCCGTAGCGGGGGGATCTACAATGAGCAGTTCTTC	CASRSGGIYNEQFF
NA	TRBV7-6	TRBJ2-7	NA	TGTGCCAGCACTCCTGACCTGGGAGGCGAGCAGTACTTC	CASTPDLGGEQYF
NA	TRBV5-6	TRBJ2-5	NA	TGTGCCAGCAGCCCCCCCGAGGGGTTCCAAGAGACCCAGTACTTC	CASSPPEGFQETQYF
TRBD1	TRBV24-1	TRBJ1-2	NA	TGTGCCACCAGTGATGGGGACAGGGGGTATGGCTACACCTTC	CATSDGDRGYGYTF
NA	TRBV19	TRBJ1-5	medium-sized	TGTGCCAGTAGTACAACAGGGACCAATCAGCCCCAGCATTTT	CASSTTGTNQPQHF
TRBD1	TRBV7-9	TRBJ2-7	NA	TGTGCCAGCAGCCCGCAGGGGGTTAAGGCCTACGAGCAGTACTTC	CASSPQGVKAYEQYF
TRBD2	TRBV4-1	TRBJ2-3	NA	TGCGCCAGCAGCCAAGTGCCTAGCGGGAATTTGGGTACGCAGTATTTT	CASSQVPSGNLGTQYF
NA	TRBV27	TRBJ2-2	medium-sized	TGTGCCAGCAGTTATGGATTCACCGGGGAGCTGTTTTTT	CASSYGFTGELFF
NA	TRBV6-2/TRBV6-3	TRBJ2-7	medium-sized	TGTGCCAGCAGTGAGGGACCCTATCGCCCCTACGAGCAGTACTTC	CASSEGPYRPYEQYF
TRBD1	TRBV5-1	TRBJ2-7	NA	TGCGCCAGCAGCGTCGGGACAGGGGGTTTTAGTCTCTACGAGCAGTACTTC	CASSVGTGGFSLYEQYF
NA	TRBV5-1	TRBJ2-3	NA	TGCGCCAGCAGCTTGGTCGGCGGGAACACAGATACGCAGTATTTT	CASSLVGGNTDTQYF
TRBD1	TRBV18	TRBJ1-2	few	TGTGCCAGCTCACCATCTGCCGGGACAGTTTATGGCTACACCTTC	CASSPSAGTVYGYTF
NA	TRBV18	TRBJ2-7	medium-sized	TGTGCCAGCTCACCCCCCGAGGCGCGCTACGAGCAGTACTTC	CASSPPEARYEQYF
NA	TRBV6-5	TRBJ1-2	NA	TGTGCCAGCAGTTACGGGACAAGTGGGGCAAGAGGCTACACCTTC	CASSYGTSGARGYTF
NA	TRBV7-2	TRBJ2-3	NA	TGTGCCAGCAGCAGCCGGGACAGCACAGATACGCAGTATTTT	CASSSRDSTDTQYF
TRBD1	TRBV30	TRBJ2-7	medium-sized	TGTGCCTGTGACAGGGGATATCAGTACGAGCAGTACTTC	CACDRGYQYEQYF
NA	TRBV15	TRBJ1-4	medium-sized	TGTGCCACCGGGACGGCTCCAAAACTGTTTTTT	CATGTAPKLFF
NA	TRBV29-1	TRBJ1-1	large	TGCAGCGTTGGGGAGGCAGGGGTGAACACTGAAGCTTTCTTT	CSVGEAGVNTEAFF
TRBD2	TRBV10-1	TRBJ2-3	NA	TGCGCCAGCAGCCACCGGGACTACACAGATACGCAGTATTTT	CASSHRDYTDTQYF
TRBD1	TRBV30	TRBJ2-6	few	TGTGCCTGGAGTGTAGGACAGGGCTACTCTGGGGCCAACGTCCTGACTTTC	CAWSVGQGYSGANVLTF
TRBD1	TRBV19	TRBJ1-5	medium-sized	TGTGCCAGTTGCGGGACAGGCAATCAGCCCCAGCATTTT	CASCGTGNQPQHF
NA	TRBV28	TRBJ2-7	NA	TGTGCCAGCAATGCAGGGCAGTACGAGCAGTACTTC	CASNAGQYEQYF
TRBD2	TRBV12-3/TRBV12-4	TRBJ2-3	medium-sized	TGTGCCAGCAGTCCTCGTAGCGGGGGGGCGACAGATACGCAGTATTTT	CASSPRSGGATDTQYF
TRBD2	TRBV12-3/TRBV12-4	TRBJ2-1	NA	TGTGCCAGCAGTAGGGGGTGGGCTAGCGGGGGCAATGAGCAGTTCTTC	CASSRGWASGGNEQFF
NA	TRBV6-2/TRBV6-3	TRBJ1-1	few	TGTGCCAGCAGGCTTGTGGGAAGAAGGAACACTGAAGCTTTCTTT	CASRLVGRRNTEAFF
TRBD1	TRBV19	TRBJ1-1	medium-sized	TGTGCCAGTATTCGGACAGGGATGAACACTGAAGCTTTCTTT	CASIRTGMNTEAFF
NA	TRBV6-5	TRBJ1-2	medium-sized	TGTGCCAGCAGTGAACGATCCCTCAGGGGCTCCGGCTACACCTTC	CASSERSLRGSGYTF
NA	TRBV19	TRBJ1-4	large	TGTGCCAGTAGCGTAACAGGGACTAATGAAAAACTGTTTTTT	CASSVTGTNEKLFF
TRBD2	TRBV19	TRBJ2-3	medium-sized	TGTGCCAGTACCGTAGCGGGGGCCTTTGGCGATACGCAGTATTTT	CASTVAGAFGDTQYF
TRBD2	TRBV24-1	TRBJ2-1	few	TGTGCCACCAGTGATTTCGCCCAGGTGGGTAGCGGGAGCTCCTACAATGAGCAGTTCTTC	CATSDFAQVGSGSSYNEQFF
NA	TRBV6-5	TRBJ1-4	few	TGTGCCAGCAGTCAAGGACGGGGTACTAATGAAAAACTGTTTTTT	CASSQGRGTNEKLFF
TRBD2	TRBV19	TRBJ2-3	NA	TGTGCCAGTAGTCAGACTAGCGGGAGGGCCATCCCAGATACGCAGTATTTT	CASSQTSGRAIPDTQYF
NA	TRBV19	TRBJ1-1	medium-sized	TGTGCCAGTACAGGACAGATCCTCTCGGGCGAAGCTTTCTTT	CASTGQILSGEAFF
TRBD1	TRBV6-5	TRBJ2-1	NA	TGTGCCAGCAGCCAACGACCGGGACAGGGGGCCGAGCAGTTCTTC	CASSQRPGQGAEQFF
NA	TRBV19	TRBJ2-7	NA	TGTGCCAGTAGTGGCTCCGGGACAAACGAGCAGTACTTC	CASSGSGTNEQYF
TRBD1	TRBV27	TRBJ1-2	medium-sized	TGTGCCAGCAGTTTACATCAGGGGGTCTCTGGCTACACCTTC	CASSLHQGVSGYTF
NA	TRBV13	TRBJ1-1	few	TGTGCCAGCAGCTTAGCGCTTGGGGACCACACTGAAGCTTTCTTT	CASSLALGDHTEAFF
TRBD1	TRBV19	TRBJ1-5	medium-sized	TGTGCCAGTAGTATACAGGGGGACGGTCAGCCCCAGCATTTT	CASSIQGDGQPQHF